Listed below are T cell receptor beta chains from one sample, sequenced in a study of Graves' ophthalmopathy and Graves' hyperthyroidism. TCRdb re-derived calls from the multiplex PCR reads in MiXCR, one entry per CDR3 protein. Seen here are roughly 1.1 million distinct CDR3 sequences, less than 45% observed once, and the top ten hold around 10%. Input material: peripheral blood or thyroid tissue (not recorded which). The receptors stem from an adult man with Graves' hyperthyroidism. Each CDR3 is given with its conserved first and last residue. The D gene is left open where the match is weak. Only part of the rows carry a size: once, few, many, or a class if the clone is expanded.

>TRBD2|-|TRBJ2-5|TRBV7-2
CASSRQTGRRETQYF
TGTGCCAGCAGCCGCCAGACCGGGAGGCGGGAGACCCAGTACTTC
>TRBD1|-|TRBJ1-2|TRBV6-5
CASSFWDRGLDGYTF
TGTGCCAGCAGTTTTTGGGACAGGGGGCTAGATGGCTACACCTTC
>TRBD1|few|TRBJ2-7|TRBV5-1
CASSPWTGDSYEQYF
TGTGCCAGCAGTCCATGGACAGGGGACTCCTACGAGCAGTACTTC
>-|-|TRBJ1-2|TRBV7-3
CASSRAPFSNYGYTF
TGTGCCAGCAGCCGAGCTCCCTTCTCTAACTATGGCTACACCTTC
>-|-|TRBJ2-7|TRBV2
CASSEVGQSTYEQYF
TGTGCCAGCAGTGAAGTAGGACAGTCAACTTACGAGCAGTACTTC
>-|many|TRBJ1-6|TRBV11-2
CASSPRRDSPLHF
TGTGCCAGCAGCCCCCGGCGCGACTCACCCCTCCACTTT
>-|once|TRBJ1-5|TRBV29-1
CSAVGQSNQPQHF
TGCAGCGCCGTTGGACAGAGCAATCAGCCCCAGCATTTT
>-|-|TRBJ1-1|TRBV7-2
CAISPGVWNTEAFF
TGTGCCATCTCCCCAGGGGTGTGGAACACTGAAGCTTTCTTT
>-|-|TRBJ1-1|TRBV9
CASSVAGEALEGKAEAFF
TGTGCCAGCAGCGTAGCAGGGGAGGCCCTCGAAGGGAAAGCTGAAGCTTTCTTT
>-|-|TRBJ1-2|TRBV5-4
CASSLPGRTNYGYTF
TGTGCCAGCAGCCTACCGGGGCGTACAAACTATGGCTACACCTTC
>TRBD2|-|TRBJ2-5|TRBV20-1
CSPSGLAQETQYF
TGCAGCCCCTCGGGACTAGCGCAAGAGACCCAGTACTTC
>-|many|TRBJ1-5|TRBV7-9
CASSPGTQPQHF
TGTGCCAGCAGCCCCGGGACTCAGCCCCAGCATTTT
>-|-|TRBJ1-5|TRBV28
CASSPHPGISNQPQHF
TGTGCCAGCAGTCCTCACCCAGGGATTAGCAATCAGCCCCAGCATTTT
>-|many|TRBJ1-1|TRBV6-5
CASSYTVTNTEAFF
TGTGCCAGCAGTTATACTGTAACAAACACTGAAGCTTTCTTT
>TRBD1|-|TRBJ1-4|TRBV2
CASSRSGTGSEKLFF
TGTGCCAGCAGTAGATCCGGGACAGGCAGTGAAAAACTGTTTTTT
>TRBD1|many|TRBJ1-1|TRBV7-6
CASSLERWTGDTEAFF
TGTGCCAGCAGCTTAGAGAGGTGGACAGGGGACACTGAAGCTTTCTTT
>-|many|TRBJ2-7|TRBV7-9
CASSLVANEQYF
TGTGCCAGCAGCTTAGTCGCGAACGAGCAGTACTTC
>-|-|TRBJ1-4|TRBV5-6
CASSLRGSNEKLFF
TGTGCCAGCAGCTTGCGGGGGTCTAATGAAAAACTGTTTTTT
>-|-|TRBJ2-2|TRBV20-1
CSAPRTGELFF
TGCAGTGCTCCCCGCACCGGGGAGCTGTTTTTT
>-|-|TRBJ1-2|TRBV12-5
CASGLGNGEYGYTF
TGTGCTAGTGGTTTGGGAAACGGGGAGTATGGCTACACCTTC
>TRBD1|-|TRBJ1-5|TRBV5-5
CASSFYGTGRGQPQHF
TGTGCCAGCAGCTTCTACGGGACAGGAAGAGGCCAGCCCCAGCATTTT
>-|-|TRBJ2-5|TRBV10-3
CAISETDRQYF
TGTGCCATCAGTGAGACGGACCGGCAGTACTTC
>-|many|TRBJ1-2|TRBV29-1
CSVVSGAGYTF
TGCAGCGTGGTTTCAGGGGCTGGCTACACCTTC
>TRBD1|many|TRBJ1-5|TRBV5-6
CASSFSGTGGSWTQHF
TGTGCCAGCAGTTTTTCCGGGACAGGGGGTTCGTGGACCCAGCATTTT
>-|-|TRBJ1-5|TRBV5-1
CASSRREGYEHF
TGCGCCAGCAGCCGGAGGGAGGGCTACGAGCATTTT
>TRBD1|once|TRBJ1-2|TRBV10-3
CAIQTGRSGTQGYTF
TGTGCCATCCAGACAGGGAGATCCGGGACGCAGGGCTACACCTTC
>TRBD1|-|TRBJ1-5|TRBV10-3
CASDRGRFNQPQHF
TGTGCCAGCGACAGGGGGCGCTTCAATCAGCCCCAGCATTTT
>-|few|TRBJ2-2|TRBV11-2
CASSHSVYGELFF
TGTGCCAGCAGCCATTCAGTGTACGGGGAGCTGTTTTTT
>TRBD1|-|TRBJ1-2|TRBV7-9
CASSQRSWDRANYGYTF
TGCGCCAGCAGCCAGCGTTCTTGGGACAGGGCGAACTATGGCTACACCTTC
>-|many|TRBJ1-1|TRBV11-2
CASSQTVYTEAFF
TGTGCCAGCAGCCAGACAGTGTACACTGAAGCTTTCTTT
>-|-|TRBJ2-6|TRBV25-1
CASSFRGSSGANVLTF
TGTGCCAGCAGTTTCAGGGGATCCTCTGGGGCCAACGTCCTGACTTTC
>-|-|TRBJ2-5|TRBV7-8
CASSPRAAETQYF
TGTGCCAGCAGCCCACGGGCGGCAGAGACCCAGTACTTC
>-|few|TRBJ1-2|TRBV6-5
CASGSPRGYGYTF
TGTGCCAGCGGTTCCCCGAGGGGGTATGGCTACACCTTC
>-|-|TRBJ1-1|TRBV2
CASRGRGGTEAFF
TGTGCCAGCAGGGGACGGGGGGGGACTGAAGCTTTCTTT
>-|-|TRBJ1-2|TRBV12-3/TRBV12-4
CASSLVGAAGYTF
TGTGCCAGCAGTTTAGTGGGGGCAGCTGGCTACACCTTC
>-|-|TRBJ2-7|TRBV27
CASSLSARPYEQYF
TGTGCCAGCAGTTTATCTGCTAGACCCTACGAGCAGTACTTC
>TRBD1|-|TRBJ1-2|TRBV19
CASSQGEKGYGYTF
TGTGCCAGTAGTCAGGGGGAGAAAGGCTATGGCTACACCTTC
>TRBD2|many|TRBJ2-7|TRBV20-1
CSASGPASGPSGYEQYF
TGCAGTGCTAGTGGTCCGGCTAGCGGCCCCTCGGGTTACGAGCAGTACTTC
>-|few|TRBJ1-4|TRBV2
CASTQTNEKLFF
TGTGCCAGCACCCAAACTAATGAAAAACTGTTTTTT
>-|few|TRBJ1-5|TRBV29-1
CSPGGQLGNQPQHF
TGCAGCCCCGGGGGGCAGCTAGGCAATCAGCCCCAGCATTTT
>-|-|TRBJ2-7|TRBV10-3
CAVSVYGTGSYEQYF
TGTGCCGTCAGTGTCTACGGGACGGGGTCATACGAGCAGTACTTC
>TRBD1|few|TRBJ1-3|TRBV6-5
CASRQGVGVTGNTIYF
TGTGCCAGCAGACAGGGGGTTGGGGTAACTGGAAACACCATATATTTT
>TRBD2|few|TRBJ2-7|TRBV19
CASSSGPGLGYEQYF
TGTGCCAGTAGTAGCGGGCCGGGACTAGGCTACGAGCAGTACTTC
>TRBD1|many|TRBJ1-5|TRBV19
CASNEEGQGFNQPQHF
TGTGCCAGCAATGAGGAGGGACAGGGATTCAATCAGCCCCAGCATTTT
>TRBD2|-|TRBJ2-7|TRBV4-1
CASSQEARGLKQYF
TGCGCCAGCAGCCAAGAGGCGCGGGGGTTAAAGCAGTACTTC
>-|many|TRBJ1-5|TRBV19
CASRPDQGFQPQHF
TGTGCCAGTAGGCCGGACCAGGGTTTCCAGCCCCAGCATTTT
>TRBD1|-|TRBJ1-3|TRBV20-1
CSAKTGGNTIYF
TGCAGTGCTAAGACAGGGGGAAACACCATATATTTT
>TRBD2|many|TRBJ2-7|TRBV5-1
CASSLEAGGEQYF
TGCGCCAGCAGCTTGGAAGCGGGGGGCGAGCAGTACTTC
>-|many|TRBJ2-7|TRBV7-9
CASSLARVVIYEQYF
TGTGCCAGCAGCTTAGCGCGGGTTGTGATCTACGAGCAGTACTTC
>-|few|TRBJ1-1|TRBV10-3
CAIRTGSSYTEAFF
TGTGCCATCAGGACAGGTTCCTCGTACACTGAAGCTTTCTTT
>-|-|TRBJ1-5|TRBV20-1
CSAKGPGDQPQHF
TGCAGTGCTAAAGGCCCAGGTGATCAGCCCCAGCATTTT
>TRBD1|-|TRBJ2-7|TRBV4-1
CASSKPGQDSYEQYF
TGCGCCAGCAGCAAGCCGGGACAGGACTCCTACGAGCAGTACTTC
>-|-|TRBJ1-5|TRBV19
CASTADGGGNQPQHF
TGTGCCAGTACAGCCGATGGGGGGGGCAATCAGCCCCAGCATTTT
>TRBD1|-|TRBJ1-4|TRBV25-1
CASGRGLGEKLFF
TGTGCCAGCGGAAGGGGGCTTGGTGAAAAACTGTTTTTT
>TRBD1|many|TRBJ1-2|TRBV19
CATGEGVTGIEYGYTF
TGTGCCACCGGAGAGGGTGTGACAGGGATCGAGTATGGCTACACCTTC